This T cell receptor beta chain was sequenced for a study of regulatory T cells in long-lasting Graves disease. Regarding the study as a whole: The TCR repertoire of persistent Graves' patients was less diverse than that of newly diagnosed ones.

This clonotype was counted only a few times. The antigen is undetermined. V dropped 10 bases and J dropped 1; count of bases not matched to a gene: 6. Germline assignment: CDR1 LNHDA and CDR2 SQIVND (reference sequence). CDR3 length equals 13 residues. Combining iRepertoire HTBI primers with Arm-PCR of CDR3 regions, the authors built TCR beta libraries. MiXCR, run by TCRdb on the multiplex PCR reads, gives a single entry per CDR3 protein. The table includes fewer than 650,000 distinct CDR3 sequences, 16% detected once. As for time point: newly diagnosed GD, antithyroid drugs for less than 3 months. From PBMCs, RNA was extracted and then used to make the TCR library. This same sample was also taken into another study, of T cells in Graves' hyperthyroidism and ophthalmopathy. As that study records: The HTBI set primed first-round TCR CDR3 RT-PCR.

This clonotype was obtained from a man younger than 30 with Graves disease. The chain recombines TRBV19 with TRBJ2-7, with TRBD2 matching over 8 bases. The sample here was peripheral blood mononuclear cells (PBMCs), taken at new diagnosis, from a patient treated with antithyroid drugs. The CDR3 nucleotides are TGTGCCACCGGGAGGGCCGGTTCCTACGAGCAGTACTTC. Protein: CATGRAGSYEQYF.